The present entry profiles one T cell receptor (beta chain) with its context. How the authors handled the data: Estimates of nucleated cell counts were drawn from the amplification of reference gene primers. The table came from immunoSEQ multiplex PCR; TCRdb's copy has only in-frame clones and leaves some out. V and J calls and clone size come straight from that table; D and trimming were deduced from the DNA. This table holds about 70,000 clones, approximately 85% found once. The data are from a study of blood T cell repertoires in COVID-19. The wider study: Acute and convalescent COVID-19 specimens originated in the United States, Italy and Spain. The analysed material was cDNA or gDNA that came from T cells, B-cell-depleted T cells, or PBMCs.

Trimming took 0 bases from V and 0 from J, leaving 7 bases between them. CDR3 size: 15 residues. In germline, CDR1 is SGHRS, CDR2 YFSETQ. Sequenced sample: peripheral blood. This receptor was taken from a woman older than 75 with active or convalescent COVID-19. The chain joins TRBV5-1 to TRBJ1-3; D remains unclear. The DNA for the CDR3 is TGCGCCAGCAGCTTGGGCGGGTCCTCTGGAAACACCATATATTTT. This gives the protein CASSLGGSSGNTIYF.